This TCR beta chain is from a study of graft-versus-host responses after intestinal transplantation. In the study overall: Every recipient had anti-thymocyte globulin induction and roughly 3 years of tacrolimus plus steroids. The study's findings and limits: The authors found GvH clones in recipient marrow, some appearing first in ileum or blood.

Germline CDR1 is MDHEN and CDR2 is SYDVKM. V was cut by 5 bases and J by 4 bases, with 23 bases left in between. CDR3 length: 18 residues. Worth noting for this clone: Its antigen is undetermined.

Sequencing used immunoSEQ multiplex PCR; TCRdb keeps in-frame clones, though not all of them. The table has about 98,000 clones, 86% seen once; the top ten hold more than 1.4%. The starting material was PBMCs, obtained 255 days after intestinal transplant. The V and J genes are TRBV28 and TRBJ1-4, with D perhaps TRBD1 (6 bases). The clonotype originates from a human patient who received an intestinal transplant, so some T cells may come from the graft donor. CDR3 loop: CASSHYTTWGHHNEKLFF. In nucleotides, the CDR3 is TGTGCCAGCAGTCATTACACCACGTGGGGACACCATAATGAAAAACTGTTTTTT.